This T cell receptor (beta chain) appears in the sequencing data of a study of T cell repertoires in cytomegalovirus infection. In the study overall: Public TCR beta signatures indicated both CMV infection and matching HLA type. Study results and caveats: HLA-C-restricted CMV-specific TCR beta clonotypes prevailed in the ex vivo response.

CDR1 and CDR2 (germline): ENHRY, SYGVKD. V was shortened by 3 bases and J by 0 bases, with 6 bases between the two germline ends. The length of the CDR3 is 13 residues. TCRdb used MiXCR to reprocess the reads, holding one entry per CDR3 protein. The profile shows about 60,000 distinct CDR3 sequences, around 34% of them singletons. With respect to this clonotype: Its antigen is undetermined.

The clonotype originates from a human donor in good health (CMV status not recorded). Some clones in this sample may be carry-over from other donors' samples. J is TRBJ2-7 and V is TRBV10-3; no definite D call. Input material: PBMCs, sequenced either directly or after in vitro stimulation (not recorded which). The CDR3 spells CAISDPLSYEQYF. The CDR3 bases are TGTGCCATCAGTGACCCCCTCTCCTACGAGCAGTACTTC.